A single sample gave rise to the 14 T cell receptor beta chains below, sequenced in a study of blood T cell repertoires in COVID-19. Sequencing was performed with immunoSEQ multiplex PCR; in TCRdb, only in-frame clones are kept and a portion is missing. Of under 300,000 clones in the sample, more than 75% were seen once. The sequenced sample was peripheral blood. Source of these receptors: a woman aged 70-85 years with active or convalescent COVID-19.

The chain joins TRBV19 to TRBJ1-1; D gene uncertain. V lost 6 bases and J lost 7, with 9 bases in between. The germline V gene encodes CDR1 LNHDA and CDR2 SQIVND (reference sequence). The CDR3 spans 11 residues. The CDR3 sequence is CASSLISEAFF. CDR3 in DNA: TGTGCCAGTAGCCTAATAAGTGAAGCTTTCTTT.

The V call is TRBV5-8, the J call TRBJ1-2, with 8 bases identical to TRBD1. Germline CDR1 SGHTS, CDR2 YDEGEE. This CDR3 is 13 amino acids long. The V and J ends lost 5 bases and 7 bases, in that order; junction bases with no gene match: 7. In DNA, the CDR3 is TGTGCCAGCAGGATAACAGGGGGACGTGGCTACACCTTC. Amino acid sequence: CASRITGGRGYTF.

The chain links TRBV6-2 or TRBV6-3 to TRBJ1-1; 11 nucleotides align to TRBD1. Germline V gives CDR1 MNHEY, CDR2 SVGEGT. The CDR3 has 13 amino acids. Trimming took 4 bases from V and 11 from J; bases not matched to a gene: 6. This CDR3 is CASSSRTGGYAFF. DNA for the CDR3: TGTGCCAGCAGTTCCCGGACAGGGGGCTATGCTTTCTTT.

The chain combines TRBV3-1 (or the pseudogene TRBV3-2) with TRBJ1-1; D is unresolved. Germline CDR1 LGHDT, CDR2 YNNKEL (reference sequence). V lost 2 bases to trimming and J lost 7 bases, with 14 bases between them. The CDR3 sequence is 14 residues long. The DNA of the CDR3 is TGTGCCAGCAGCCAATGGATGGAGATTGGTGAAGCTTTCTTT. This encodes CASSQWMEIGEAFF.

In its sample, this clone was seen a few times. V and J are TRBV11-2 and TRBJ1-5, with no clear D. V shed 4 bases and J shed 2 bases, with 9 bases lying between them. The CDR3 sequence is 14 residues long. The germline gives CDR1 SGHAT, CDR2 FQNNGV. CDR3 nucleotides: TGTGCCAGCAGCTGGGCACCGCGCAATCAGCCCCAGCATTTT. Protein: CASSWAPRNQPQHF.

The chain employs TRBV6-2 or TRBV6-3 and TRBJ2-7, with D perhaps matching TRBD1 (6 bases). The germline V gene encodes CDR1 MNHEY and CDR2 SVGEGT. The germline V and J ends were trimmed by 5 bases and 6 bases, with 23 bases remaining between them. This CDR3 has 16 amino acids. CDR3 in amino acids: CASSTPKDRPGLEQYF. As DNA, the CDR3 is TGTGCCAGCAGTACCCCGAAAGACAGGCCCGGCCTCGAGCAGTACTTC.

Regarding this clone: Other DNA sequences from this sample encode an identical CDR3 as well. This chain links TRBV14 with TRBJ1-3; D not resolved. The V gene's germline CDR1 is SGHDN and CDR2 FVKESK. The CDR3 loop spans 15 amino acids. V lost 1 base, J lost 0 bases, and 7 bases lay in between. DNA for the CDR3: TGTGCCAGCAGCCAAGTGAGGAGCTCTGGAAACACCATATATTTT. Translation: CASSQVRSSGNTIYF.

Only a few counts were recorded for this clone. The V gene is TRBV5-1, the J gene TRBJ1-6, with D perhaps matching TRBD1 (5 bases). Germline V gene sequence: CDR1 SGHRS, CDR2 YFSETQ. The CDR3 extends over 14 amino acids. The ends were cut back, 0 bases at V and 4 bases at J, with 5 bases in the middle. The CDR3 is CASSLDRYNSPLHF. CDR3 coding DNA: TGCGCCAGCAGCTTGGACAGGTATAATTCACCCCTCCACTTT.

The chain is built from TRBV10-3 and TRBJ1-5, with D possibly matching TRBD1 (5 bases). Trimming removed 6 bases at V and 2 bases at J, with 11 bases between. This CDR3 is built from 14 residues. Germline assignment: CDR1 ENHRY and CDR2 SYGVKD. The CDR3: CAIRPDKGNQPQHF. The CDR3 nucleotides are TGTGCCATCAGACCGGACAAGGGCAATCAGCCCCAGCATTTT.

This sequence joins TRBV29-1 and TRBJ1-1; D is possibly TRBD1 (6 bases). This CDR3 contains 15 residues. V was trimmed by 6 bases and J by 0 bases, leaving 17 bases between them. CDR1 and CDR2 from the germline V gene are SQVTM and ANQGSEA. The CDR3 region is CSVGTGNGMNTEAFF. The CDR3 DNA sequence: TGCAGCGTGGGAACAGGGAATGGCATGAACACTGAAGCTTTCTTT.

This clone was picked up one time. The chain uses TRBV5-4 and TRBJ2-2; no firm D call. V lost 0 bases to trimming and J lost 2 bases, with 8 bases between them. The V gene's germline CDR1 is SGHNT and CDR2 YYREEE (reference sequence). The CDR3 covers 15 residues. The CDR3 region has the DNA TGTGCCAGCAGCTTGGGCAGGTTCAACACCGGGGAGCTGTTTTTT. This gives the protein CASSLGRFNTGELFF.

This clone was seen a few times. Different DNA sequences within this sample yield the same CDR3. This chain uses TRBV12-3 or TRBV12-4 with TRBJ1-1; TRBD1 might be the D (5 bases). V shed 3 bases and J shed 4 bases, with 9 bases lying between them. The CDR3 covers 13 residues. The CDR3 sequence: CASSLVQGTEAFF. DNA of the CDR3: TGTGCCAGCAGTTTGGTCCAGGGCACTGAAGCTTTCTTT.

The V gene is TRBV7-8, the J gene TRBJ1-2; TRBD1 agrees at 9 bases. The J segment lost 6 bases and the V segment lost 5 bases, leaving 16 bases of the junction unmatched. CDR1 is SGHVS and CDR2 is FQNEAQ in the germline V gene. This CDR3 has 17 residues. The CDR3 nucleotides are TGTGCCAGCAGCCTCCGACGATGGCGGGACAGGGTCGATGGCTACACCTTC. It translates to CASSLRRWRDRVDGYTF.

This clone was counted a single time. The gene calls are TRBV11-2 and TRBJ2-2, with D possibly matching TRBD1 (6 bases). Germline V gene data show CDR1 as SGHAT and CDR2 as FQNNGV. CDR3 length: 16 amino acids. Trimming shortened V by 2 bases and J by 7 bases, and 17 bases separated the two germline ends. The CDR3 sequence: CASSLLSGAGHGELFF. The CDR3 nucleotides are TGTGCCAGCAGCTTACTATCAGGGGCAGGACACGGGGAGCTGTTTTTT.